The 8 T cell receptor beta chains reported below all come from one sample, sequenced in a study of liver allograft versus peripheral blood T cells. About the research overall: Comparative analysis was performed on T cell receptor repertoires from transplanted livers and from recipients' peripheral blood.

In TCRdb, the reads were re-called with MiXCR into one record per CDR3 protein. Here the sample spans approximately 9,000 distinct CDR3 sequences, roughly 18% being singletons. Source of these receptors: a human patient who had a liver transplant. A subset of T cells may come from the graft donor.

Within the sample, this clonotype is medium-sized (0.01 to 0.1%). The CDR3 DNA reads as TGTGCCAGCACCGTGCAGGTGAACACTGAAGCTTTCTTT. Translated: CASTVQVNTEAFF. The chain has TRBV7-9 and TRBJ1-1, with no clear D. V was cut by 7 bases and J by 0 bases, with 9 bases left in between. The germline gives CDR1 SEHNR, CDR2 FQNEAQ (reference sequence). This CDR3 comprises 13 residues.

By frequency in the sample, this clonotype is medium-sized. The chain combines TRBV19 with TRBJ1-1; possible D gene TRBD1, 5 bases. V lost 5 bases, J lost 1 base, and 20 bases lay in between. CDR1 LNHDA and CDR2 SQIVND come from the germline V gene (reference sequence). CDR3 length: 17 amino acids. CDR3 protein: CASSLPLGAGGNTEAFF. For the CDR3, the DNA is TGTGCCAGTAGTTTACCGCTTGGGGCGGGAGGGAACACTGAAGCTTTCTTT.

V and J are TRBV19 and TRBJ2-1, with 9 bases fitting TRBD2. Per germline, CDR1 LNHDA and CDR2 SQIVND (reference sequence). Trimming removed 9 bases from V and 4 bases from J; junction bases left unmatched: 13. CDR3 length equals 16 residues. CDR3 sequence reads: CASRGNSGGPYNEQFF. CDR3 nucleotides: TGTGCCAGCAGGGGGAATAGCGGGGGCCCGTACAATGAGCAGTTCTTC. Full variable domain (outside the CDR3, taken from reference TRBV19 and TRBJ2-1): DGGITQSPKYLFRKEGQNVTLSCEQNLNHDAMYWYRQDPGQGLRLIYYSQIVNDFQKGDIAEGYSVSREKKESFPLTVTSAQKNPTAFYLCASRGNSGGPYNEQFFGPGTRLTVL.

This clonotype turned up a few times. This sequence may be a read error, since a much larger clone differs from it by one base. This sequence joins TRBV7-2 and TRBJ2-2, with 7 bases identical to TRBD1. This CDR3 has 14 amino acids. The germline V gene encodes CDR1 SGHTA and CDR2 FQGNSA. The CDR3 reads CASSFEQGYGEQFF. CDR3 bases: TGTGCCAGCAGCTTCGAACAGGGGTACGGGGAGCAGTTTTTT.

This clonotype appeared many times. The chain is built from TRBV6-5 and TRBJ1-2; 11 bases align to TRBD1. The CDR3 spans 15 residues. Germline values: CDR1 MNHEY, CDR2 SVGAGI. J gave up 6 bases and V 6 bases, and 9 bases lay outside the gene matches. This CDR3 is CASSPGQGGVNGYTF. The CDR3 bases are TGTGCCAGCAGCCCGGGACAGGGGGGAGTAAATGGCTACACCTTC.

This clonotype was counted only a few times. This rearrangement joins TRBV7-9 to TRBJ1-3; possibly TRBD1 for D (5 bases). In germline, CDR1 is SEHNR, CDR2 FQNEAQ (reference sequence). CDR3 size: 15 residues. Trimming took off 1 base at V and 3 bases at J, with 10 bases between the two ends. CDR3 loop: CASSLGQTDGNTIYF. CDR3 coding DNA: TGTGCCAGCAGCTTAGGGCAGACAGATGGAAACACCATATATTTT.

Judged by abundance, this clonotype is medium-sized (0.01 to 0.1%). The chain links TRBV19 to TRBJ1-1; D is unresolved. Germline-derived CDR1 and CDR2 are LNHDA and SQIVND (reference sequence). The length of the CDR3 is 14 residues. Trimming took 7 bases from V and 3 from J, leaving 15 bases between them. CDR3 nucleotides: TGTGCCAGTATAAGGAGGGAGGGATACACTGAAGCTTTCTTT. Amino acid sequence: CASIRREGYTEAFF.

This clonotype occurred a few times. The chain has TRBV12-3 or TRBV12-4 and TRBJ1-2, with D uncertain. The CDR3 is made up of 12 amino acids. The V gene lost 3 bases and the J gene lost 5 bases, with 7 bases spanning the gap. The DNA of the CDR3 is TGTGCCAGCAGTTTGAGTGAATATGGCTACACCTTC. Protein product: CASSLSEYGYTF.